The 30 T cell receptor beta chains in this list originate from one sample, sequenced in a study of shared clonotypes between healthy human individuals. Clones were sequenced by immunoSEQ multiplex PCR, and TCRdb holds only the in-frame ones, with some missing. The repertoire consists of hundreds of thousands of clones, with less than 96% occurring once and the leading ten covering 0.055% to 0.075%. Material for sequencing was naive CD4+ T cells sorted from blood. The subset denotes: CD45RA+ positively selected. These receptors originate from a woman in her twenties or thirties in good health.

The chain carries TRBV6-1 and TRBJ2-5; 7 bases line up with TRBD1. In germline, CDR1 is MNHNS, CDR2 SASEGT. This CDR3 has 15 amino acids. J gave up 2 bases and V 1 base, and 4 bases lay outside the gene matches. As DNA, the CDR3 is TGTGCCAGCAGTGAAGTACCGGGACAGCAAGAGACCCAGTACTTC. Its translation: CASSEVPGQQETQYF.

The V call is TRBV7-9, the J call TRBJ2-7; the D gene is possibly TRBD1 (7 bases). The CDR3 covers 14 residues. V lost 3 bases and J 0 bases, leaving 9 bases between the germline ends. CDR1 and CDR2 from the germline V gene are SEHNR and FQNEAQ (reference sequence). This CDR3 reads CASSFQGGSYEQYF. The CDR3 bases are TGTGCCAGCAGCTTTCAGGGGGGCTCCTACGAGCAGTACTTC. The complete variable domain, with remaining parts taken from reference TRBV7-9 and TRBJ2-7, reads DTGVSQNPRHKITKRGQNVTFRCDPISEHNRLYWYRQTLGQGPEFLTYFQNEAQLEKSRLLSDRFSAERPKGSFSTLEIQRTEQGDSAMYLCASSFQGGSYEQYFGPGTRLTVT.

This chain uses TRBV7-9 with TRBJ2-1, with 13 positions matching TRBD2. Per the germline V gene, CDR1 is SEHNR and CDR2 is FQNEAQ (reference sequence). The junction had 5 bases not matched to a gene; V was cut back by 3 bases and J by 9 bases. The CDR3 has 15 residues. CDR3 DNA: TGTGCCAGCAGCTTTACGACTAGCGGGAGGTCTGAGCAGTTCTTC. Amino acid sequence: CASSFTTSGRSEQFF.

The V gene is TRBV28, the J gene TRBJ1-5; weak D call: TRBD1 (5 bases). The germline V and J ends were trimmed by 10 bases and 6 bases, with 22 bases remaining between them. CDR1 is MDHEN and CDR2 is SYDVKM in the germline V gene. The CDR3 is 15 residues long. The CDR3 DNA is TGTGCCACCACAGTTTATAACAGGTACGGTCAGCCCCAGCATTTT. As protein: CATTVYNRYGQPQHF.

This chain links TRBV5-1 with TRBJ2-2; 9 bases agree with TRBD2. Germline V lookup: CDR1 SGHRS, CDR2 YFSETQ. The ends lost 3 bases at V and 2 bases at J; junction bases unmatched: 8. The CDR3 is 17 residues long. As DNA, the CDR3 is TGCGCCAGCAGCTGGGGGAGACTAGCGGATAACACCGGGGAGCTGTTTTTT. Amino acids: CASSWGRLADNTGELFF.

V gene TRBV4-1 combines with J gene TRBJ2-1, with 12 bases aligning to TRBD2. CDR1 MGHRA and CDR2 YSYEKL come from the germline V gene. The CDR3 runs to 16 residues. The trim removed 4 bases at V and 4 bases at J, leaving 5 bases unmatched. The CDR3 sequence: CASSRGLAGYYNEQFF. In DNA, the CDR3 is TGCGCCAGCAGCCGAGGACTAGCGGGATATTACAATGAGCAGTTCTTC.

V is TRBV5-6 and J is TRBJ2-7; no clear D gene. The V gene's germline CDR1 is SGHDT and CDR2 YYEEEE. The CDR3 contains 12 residues. Trimming took off 2 bases at V and 4 bases at J, with 7 bases between the two ends. The CDR3 is CASSLGIYEQYF. The CDR3 region has the DNA TGTGCCAGCAGCTTAGGGATTTACGAGCAGTACTTC.

V and J are TRBV10-1 and TRBJ2-1, with 13 positions matching TRBD2. With 5 bases clipped from V and 7 bases from J, the junction kept 11 bases outside the gene matches. CDR3 length: 17 residues. Germline CDR1 and CDR2: WNHNN and SYGVQD (reference sequence). The CDR3 region has the DNA TGCGCCAGCAGTTCAGCCTCCGGGACTAGCGGGACAAATGAGCAGTTCTTC. Translating gives CASSSASGTSGTNEQFF.

The chain has TRBV11-2 and TRBJ1-5; possible D gene TRBD1, 5 bases. V lost 5 bases and J 1 base, leaving 12 bases between the germline ends. The CDR3 contains 15 residues. Looked up from germline, CDR1 is SGHAT and CDR2 is FQNNGV. The CDR3 reads CASSARDSSNQPQHF. The CDR3 DNA reads as TGTGCCAGCAGCGCGCGCGACAGCAGCAATCAGCCCCAGCATTTT.

The gene calls are TRBV5-1 and TRBJ2-7, with D uncertain. CDR3 size: 17 residues. V gave up 4 bases and J gave up 0 bases, with 20 bases separating them. Germline values: CDR1 SGHRS, CDR2 YFSETQ. The CDR3 bases are TGCGCCAGCAGCCTGCGCCCGCCAGAAAGGAGCTCCTACGAGCAGTACTTC. Protein sequence: CASSLRPPERSSYEQYF.

This clone was counted once. The gene calls are TRBV28 and TRBJ2-7, with 9 bases that match TRBD2. Germline V gene data show CDR1 as MDHEN and CDR2 as SYDVKM. This CDR3 is 16 amino acids long. The junction had 12 bases not matched to a gene; V was cut back by 5 bases and J by 4 bases. The CDR3 here is CASSGVGLAGWYEQYF. CDR3 nucleotide sequence: TGTGCCAGCAGTGGGGTGGGGCTAGCGGGATGGTACGAGCAGTACTTC. The full variable domain, rest sourced from reference TRBV28 and TRBJ2-7, is DVKVTQSSRYLVKRTGEKVFLECVQDMDHENMFWYRQDPGLGLRLIYFSYDVKMKEKGDIPEGYSVSREKKERFSLILESASTNQTSMYLCASSGVGLAGWYEQYFGPGTRLTVT.

The chain links TRBV28 to TRBJ1-1, with 9 bases aligning to TRBD1. The V gene end was trimmed by 3 bases and the J gene end by 4 bases; junction bases not matched to a gene: 9. Germline V gives CDR1 MDHEN, CDR2 SYDVKM. The CDR3 runs to 16 residues. The CDR3 spells CASSLGTGPEGTEAFF. As DNA, the CDR3 is TGTGCCAGCAGTTTGGGGACAGGGCCGGAGGGCACTGAAGCTTTCTTT.

The V gene is TRBV27, the J gene TRBJ2-7; 8 bases agree with TRBD2. This CDR3 region has 14 residues. Germline V gene data show CDR1 as MNHEY and CDR2 as SMNVEV (reference sequence). With 4 bases clipped from V and 3 bases from J, the junction kept 5 bases outside the gene matches. The CDR3 DNA reads as TGTGCCAGCAGTTCTAGGACTAGCTACTACGAGCAGTACTTC. Translated, it gives CASSSRTSYYEQYF.

As concerns this clone: The same CDR3 is also encoded by other DNA sequences in this sample. The chain has TRBV5-1 and TRBJ2-5; D is perhaps TRBD2 (6 bases). Germline CDR1 is SGHRS and CDR2 is YFSETQ. This CDR3 has 13 residues. V was cut by 3 bases and J by 5 bases, with 11 bases left in between. In nucleotides, the CDR3 is TGCGCCAGCAGCTGGGGGGATGCGGAGACCCAGTACTTC. Protein product: CASSWGDAETQYF.

In its sample, this clone was seen a few times. For the CDR3, the DNA is TGTGCCAGCAGTGACCAGATGAACACTGAAGCTTTCTTT. It translates to CASSDQMNTEAFF. This chain joins TRBV6-1 and TRBJ1-1; D is ambiguous. Trimming left V 3 bases short and J 0 bases short, with 5 bases between. Germline V lookup: CDR1 MNHNS, CDR2 SASEGT. The CDR3 sequence is 13 residues long.

A word on this clone: The identical CDR3 is also encoded by other nucleotide sequences in the sample. The genes are TRBV4-1 and TRBJ2-2; D possibly corresponds to TRBD2 (7 bases). CDR3 length: 16 amino acids. From germline, CDR1 is MGHRA and CDR2 YSYEKL. The V end was cut by 3 bases, the J end by 3 bases, with 14 bases between. Written as DNA, the CDR3 is TGCGCCAGCAGCCAGTCAAGAGGGGGGGACACCGGGGAGCTGTTTTTT. Its protein is CASSQSRGGDTGELFF.

The chain links TRBV27 to TRBJ2-5; either TRBD1 or TRBD2 may supply D (6 bases each). This CDR3 spans 16 amino acids. The germline CDR1 and CDR2 sequences are MNHEY and SMNVEV (reference sequence). The germline V and J ends were trimmed by 3 bases and 4 bases, with 18 bases remaining between them. DNA for the CDR3: TGTGCCAGCAGTTTGAACGGGGGCATAGGGGCAGAGACCCAGTACTTC. This translates into CASSLNGGIGAETQYF.

This rearrangement joins TRBV28 to TRBJ2-7; 7 bases agree with TRBD2. The length of the CDR3 is 14 residues. CDR1 is MDHEN, CDR2 SYDVKM, per germline. The trim removed 5 bases at V and 3 bases at J, leaving 7 bases unmatched. The chain's CDR3 is CASSAGTMIYEQYF. In DNA, the CDR3 is TGTGCCAGCAGTGCCGGGACTATGATCTACGAGCAGTACTTC.

The V call is TRBV9, the J call TRBJ1-2; 9 nucleotides align to TRBD1. Losses at the gene ends were 3 bases for V and 7 bases for J; bases not matched to a gene: 10. From germline, CDR1 is SGDLS and CDR2 YYNGEE. The CDR3 has 15 residues. The CDR3 DNA sequence: TGTGCCAGCAGCGCCGCGGGACAGGGAGGAATTGGCTACACCTTC. Its translation is CASSAAGQGGIGYTF.

The chain combines TRBV5-5 with TRBJ2-1, with 8 positions matching TRBD2. The CDR3 spans 14 residues. Germline CDR1 SGHKS, CDR2 YYEKEE (reference sequence). J lost 2 bases, V lost 9 bases, and 7 bases had no gene match. CDR3 sequence: CATSSGSPYNEQFF. The CDR3 DNA follows: TGTGCCACCTCAAGCGGGAGCCCCTACAATGAGCAGTTCTTC.

The chain has TRBV28 and TRBJ1-5; D might be TRBD1 (5 bases). Trimming removed 2 bases from V and 3 bases from J, with 11 bases in between. The CDR3 is 15 amino acids. Germline lookup yields CDR1 MDHEN and CDR2 SYDVKM. DNA for the CDR3: TGTGCCAGCAGTTTAGTAGGGACTGACAATCAGCCCCAGCATTTT. It specifies CASSLVGTDNQPQHF.

V gene TRBV6-6 combines with J gene TRBJ2-7, with 11 nucleotides matching TRBD2. V trimming: 0 bases; J trimming: 4 bases; junction bases outside the gene matches: 5. Germline CDR1 and CDR2: MNHNY and SVGAGI (reference sequence). This CDR3 has 16 amino acids. CDR3 in DNA: TGTGCCAGCAGTTACTCTGGGACTAGCGGACCGTACGAGCAGTACTTC. Translation gives CASSYSGTSGPYEQYF.

V is TRBV5-1 and J is TRBJ2-2; D call uncertain. The CDR3 is made up of 15 amino acids. The ends were cut back, 0 bases at V and 7 bases at J, with 13 bases in the middle. Per germline, CDR1 SGHRS and CDR2 YFSETQ. CDR3 DNA sequence: TGCGCCAGCAGCTTGGTGTCCGGTGGTGGCGGGGAGCTGTTTTTT. Its translation is CASSLVSGGGGELFF.

There are a few counts of this clone. The chain joins TRBV2 to TRBJ1-1; maybe TRBD1 (5 bases). V was trimmed by 4 bases and J by 0 bases, leaving 12 bases between them. Germline assignment: CDR1 SNHLY and CDR2 FYNNEI. The CDR3 sequence is 15 residues long. The CDR3 DNA follows: TGTGCCAGCAGTGTCCAGGGAGCCATGAACACTGAAGCTTTCTTT. Amino acid sequence: CASSVQGAMNTEAFF. Combining the CDR3 with reference TRBV2 and TRBJ1-1 gives the whole variable domain EPEVTQTPSHQVTQMGQEVILRCVPISNHLYFYWYRQILGQKVEFLVSFYNNEISEKSEIFDDQFSVERPDGSNFTLKIRSTKLEDSAMYFCASSVQGAMNTEAFFGQGTRLTVV.

The chain employs TRBV11-3 and TRBJ1-3; 10 bases map to TRBD1. The V gene end was trimmed by 5 bases and the J gene end by 8 bases; junction bases not matched to a gene: 0. CDR3 size: 12 residues. The germline V gene has CDR1 SGHNT and CDR2 YENEEA. The CDR3 region is CASSGQGDTIYF. CDR3 DNA sequence: TGTGCCAGCAGCGGACAGGGGGACACCATATATTTT.

V gene TRBV5-4 combines with J gene TRBJ2-2, with D uncertain. From germline, CDR1 is SGHNT and CDR2 YYREEE (reference sequence). The CDR3 totals 14 residues. Trimming left V 6 bases short and J 6 bases short, with 15 bases between. The CDR3 DNA sequence: TGTGCCAGCAAGCTGCCGGGTCCGGCCGGGGAGCTGTTTTTT. Encoded protein: CASKLPGPAGELFF.

This clone was seen just once. CDR3 in amino acids: CAWSTGTGIHEQYF. The CDR3, as DNA: TGTGCCTGGAGCACCGGGACAGGGATCCACGAGCAGTACTTC. The rearrangement joins TRBV30 to TRBJ2-7; 9 nucleotides align to TRBD1. V shed 3 bases, J shed 5 bases, and the junction held 8 bases outside the gene matches. Per germline, CDR1 GTSNPN and CDR2 SVGIG (reference sequence). The CDR3 extends over 14 amino acids.

This clone was seen once. J is TRBJ2-1 and V is TRBV9; TRBD2 is a possible D gene (5 bases). Germline lookup yields CDR1 SGDLS and CDR2 YYNGEE. The V gene lost 4 bases and the J gene lost 10 bases, with 15 bases spanning the gap. This CDR3 spans 13 amino acids. CDR3 protein: CASSPRGAVEQFF. Here the CDR3 DNA reads TGTGCCAGCAGCCCTCGGGGAGCTGTGGAGCAGTTCTTC. Drawing the rest from reference TRBV9 and TRBJ2-1, the complete variable domain is DSGVTQTPKHLITATGQRVTLRCSPRSGDLSVYWYQQSLDQGLQFLIQYYNGEERAKGNILERFSAQQFPDLHSELNLSSLELGDSALYFCASSPRGAVEQFFGPGTRLTVL.

This clone has a single count. The rearrangement joins TRBV9 to TRBJ1-2; D not certain. The germline V gene has CDR1 SGDLS and CDR2 YYNGEE. The V end was cut by 5 bases, the J end by 1 base, with 15 bases between. The CDR3 length is 15 residues. The CDR3 nucleotides read TGTGCCAGCAGTCAGATCCACGGGAGTAACTATGGCTACACCTTC. It specifies CASSQIHGSNYGYTF. The full variable domain, its missing parts supplied by reference TRBV9 and TRBJ1-2, is DSGVTQTPKHLITATGQRVTLRCSPRSGDLSVYWYQQSLDQGLQFLIQYYNGEERAKGNILERFSAQQFPDLHSELNLSSLELGDSALYFCASSQIHGSNYGYTFGSGTRLTVV.

A single count supports this clone. In DNA, the CDR3 is TGTGCCAGTATCCCGGAGGGATACAATGAGCAGTTCTTC. Encoded protein: CASIPEGYNEQFF. V is TRBV19 and J is TRBJ2-1; D is possibly TRBD2 (6 bases). The CDR3 contains 13 residues. V was pared by 7 bases and J by 4 bases, with 11 bases between. Germline CDR1 is LNHDA and CDR2 is SQIVND (reference sequence).